These 32 T cell receptor beta chains share one sample of origin, sequenced in a study of CD8 T cells in Susac syndrome. Random hexamers primed reverse transcription of about 0.45 to 1 ug RNA. TCRdb re-derived calls from the immunoSEQ multiplex PCR reads in MiXCR, one entry per CDR3 protein. This table holds about 200,000 distinct CDR3 sequences, 90% to 95% found once. Input material: CD4+ T cells from PBMCs. The receptor source for this set is a human donor in good health.

V gene TRBV20-1 combines with J gene TRBJ2-1; D tentatively reads TRBD1 or TRBD2 (5 bases each). The ends were cut back, 7 bases at V and 5 bases at J, with 18 bases in the middle. Germline CDR1 DFQATT, CDR2 SNEGSKA (reference sequence). The CDR3 is 14 amino acids. CDR3 residues: CSDRVEGRHNEQFF. The DNA for the CDR3 is TGCAGTGACCGGGTCGAGGGACGCCACAATGAGCAGTTCTTC.

V gene TRBV6-1 combines with J gene TRBJ2-6, with 9 nucleotides matching TRBD1. This CDR3 is 17 amino acids long. Germline-derived CDR1 and CDR2 are MNHNS and SASEGT. The trim removed 5 bases at V and 4 bases at J, leaving 9 bases unmatched. This CDR3 reads CASSLGQGLPGANVLTF. CDR3 in DNA: TGTGCCAGCAGTCTGGGACAGGGACTTCCCGGGGCCAACGTCCTGACTTTC.

This clonotype was observed a single time. The chain combines TRBV4-2 with TRBJ1-5; possibly TRBD1 for D (5 bases). There are 15 residues in the CDR3. V was clipped by 5 bases and J by 8 bases, with 19 bases between them. Germline CDR1 LGHNA, CDR2 YNFKEQ. Written as DNA, the CDR3 is TGTGCCAGCAGCGACCAACCAGGGACGGGGGAGCCCCAGCATTTT. It specifies CASSDQPGTGEPQHF.

The chain recombines TRBV3-1 with TRBJ2-3; D not certain. V lost 2 bases, J lost 5 bases, and 11 bases lay in between. Germline values: CDR1 LGHDT, CDR2 YNNKEL (reference sequence). CDR3 length equals 14 residues. CDR3 residues: CASSQKTVEDTQYF. CDR3 DNA sequence: TGTGCCAGCAGCCAAAAGACTGTGGAAGATACGCAGTATTTT.

V usage is TRBV4-3 and J usage is TRBJ1-6; the D gene is possibly TRBD1 (6 bases). Between the trimmed V and J ends, which lost 0 bases and 13 bases, there was a span of 10 bases. The CDR3 sequence is 13 residues long. The germline gives CDR1 LGHNA, CDR2 YSLEER. CDR3 nucleotide sequence: TGCGCCAGCAGCCAAGAGGGGGGCAGGCCCCTCCACTTT. Translated, it gives CASSQEGGRPLHF.

The rearrangement links TRBV15 to TRBJ2-7; D remains unclear. This CDR3 is 15 amino acids long. Germline-derived CDR1 and CDR2 are LNHNV and YYDKDF (reference sequence). Trimming stripped 1 base from V and 3 bases from J, with 13 bases between. CDR3 protein: CATSRVDLRDYEQYV. Here the CDR3 DNA reads TGTGCCACCAGCAGAGTCGACCTTCGAGACTACGAGCAGTACGTC.

The rearrangement joins TRBV18 to TRBJ1-2; the D is unclear. The CDR3 has 14 amino acids. The germline CDR1 and CDR2 sequences are KGHSH and LQKENI. Trimming pared 0 bases from V and 6 bases from J, leaving 11 bases between. The CDR3 DNA follows: TGTGCCAGCTCACCACCCACCGCACAGAATGGCTACACCTTC. Translation gives CASSPPTAQNGYTF. The variable domain in full, completed from reference TRBV18 and TRBJ1-2, reads NAGVMQNPRHLVRRRGQEARLRCSPMKGHSHVYWYRQLPEEGLKFMVYLQKENIIDESGMPKERFSAEFPKEGPSILRIQQVVRGDSAAYFCASSPPTAQNGYTFGSGTRLTVV.

The chain recombines TRBV11-2 with TRBJ2-7; no reliable D call. V shed 2 bases and J shed 4 bases, with 9 bases lying between them. The CDR3 extends over 13 amino acids. Germline CDR1 reads SGHAT; CDR2 reads FQNNGV. CDR3 sequence: CASSLLQAYEQYV. In nucleotides, the CDR3 is TGTGCCAGCAGCTTACTTCAGGCGTACGAGCAGTACGTC.

The chain is built from TRBV19 and TRBJ2-1, with 10 bases aligning to TRBD2. CDR1 is LNHDA, CDR2 SQIVND, per germline (reference sequence). V gave up 2 bases and J gave up 7 bases; unmatched junction bases: 2. The CDR3 is 14 residues long. The DNA for the CDR3 is TGTGCCAGTAGTATATGGGGACTAGCGAATGAGCAGTTCTTC. It encodes CASSIWGLANEQFF. The whole variable domain, filled in from reference TRBV19 and TRBJ2-1, reads DGGITQSPKYLFRKEGQNVTLSCEQNLNHDAMYWYRQDPGQGLRLIYYSQIVNDFQKGDIAEGYSVSREKKESFPLTVTSAQKNPTAFYLCASSIWGLANEQFFGPGTRLTVL.

V and J are TRBV6-1 and TRBJ2-1; 9 bases line up with TRBD2. The germline gives CDR1 MNHNS, CDR2 SASEGT. The V gene end was trimmed by 6 bases and the J gene end by 6 bases; junction bases not matched to a gene: 12. This CDR3 has 16 amino acids. The CDR3 DNA sequence: TGTGCCAGCAGCCCCGGGACTAGCATCCCGTTCAATGAGCAGTTCTTC. Amino acid sequence: CASSPGTSIPFNEQFF.

The chain couples TRBV9 to TRBJ2-3; D call uncertain. This CDR3 contains 11 residues. V was clipped by 7 bases and J by 6 bases, with 9 bases between them. Germline V gene data show CDR1 as SGDLS and CDR2 as YYNGEE. This CDR3 is CASGKRDTQYF. CDR3 DNA sequence: TGTGCCAGCGGGAAAAGGGATACGCAGTATTTT.

The rearrangement links TRBV7-9 to TRBJ1-5, with a possible D match to TRBD1 (6 bases). The CDR3 contains 14 residues. V was pared by 4 bases and J by 7 bases, with 14 bases between. Germline CDR1 and CDR2: SEHNR and FQNEAQ (reference sequence). For the CDR3, the DNA is TGTGCCAGCAGCTGGGGACAATCCGAACAGCCCCAGCATTTT. This sequence encodes CASSWGQSEQPQHF.

The chain uses TRBV30 and TRBJ2-5, with 7 nucleotides matching TRBD1. Germline CDR1 reads GTSNPN; CDR2 reads SVGIG (reference sequence). J was trimmed by 2 bases and V by 3 bases; bases with no gene match: 15. The CDR3 sequence is 17 residues long. The CDR3 loop reads CAWRGATGHYRQETQYF. In DNA, the CDR3 is TGTGCCTGGAGGGGAGCGACAGGGCACTACCGTCAAGAGACCCAGTACTTC.

The rearrangement joins TRBV20-1 to TRBJ1-5; maybe TRBD1 (5 bases). Germline V gene sequence: CDR1 DFQATT, CDR2 SNEGSKA (reference sequence). Trimming took 6 bases from V and 6 from J, leaving 18 bases between them. The CDR3 runs to 14 residues. CDR3 nucleotide sequence: TGCAGTGCCCGAAGGGCAGGGATTGGTCAGCCCCAGCATTTT. Translated, it gives CSARRAGIGQPQHF.

J is TRBJ1-1 and V is TRBV20-1; D possibly corresponds to TRBD1 (5 bases). This CDR3 region has 14 residues. The V and J ends lost 3 bases and 3 bases respectively, with 14 bases between them. CDR1 DFQATT and CDR2 SNEGSKA come from the germline V gene (reference sequence). The CDR3 loop is CSASFPGWDTEAFF. The CDR3 DNA follows: TGCAGTGCTAGTTTTCCAGGGTGGGACACTGAAGCTTTCTTT.

This chain uses TRBV7-2 with TRBJ2-7; 7 positions agree with TRBD1. The junction had 9 bases not matched to a gene; V was cut back by 4 bases and J by 0 bases. This CDR3 is 16 amino acids long. CDR1 SGHTA and CDR2 FQGNSA come from the germline V gene. Here the CDR3 DNA reads TGTGCCAGCAGCTCAAGCCGGGACAGCAACTCCTACGAGCAGTACTTC. Its translation is CASSSSRDSNSYEQYF.

The chain recombines TRBV20-1 with TRBJ2-1; D not certain. The CDR3 sequence is 14 residues long. Trimming shortened V by 0 bases and J by 8 bases, and 14 bases separated the two germline ends. Germline CDR1 and CDR2: DFQATT and SNEGSKA (reference sequence). DNA for the CDR3: TGCAGTGCTAGAGATGTTTCAGCGCTAGATGAGCAGTTCTTC. This codes for CSARDVSALDEQFF.

This chain uses TRBV24-1 with TRBJ2-3; 7 nucleotides match TRBD1. The CDR3 sequence is 16 residues long. Germline lookup yields CDR1 KGHDR and CDR2 SFDVKD. J gave up 1 base and V 7 bases, and 10 bases lay outside the gene matches. The CDR3 DNA is TGTGCCACCAGCCGGGCCCGGGACAGCCGCACAGATACGCAGTATTTT. This codes for CATSRARDSRTDTQYF.

In this sample, this clonotype turned up once. The chain employs TRBV20-1 and TRBJ2-2; perhaps TRBD2 as D (6 bases). Trimming pared 3 bases from V and 5 bases from J, leaving 10 bases between. Germline CDR1 and CDR2: DFQATT and SNEGSKA (reference sequence). The CDR3 totals 13 residues. This CDR3 is CSASYGGTGELFF. The CDR3, as DNA: TGCAGTGCTAGCTACGGGGGTACCGGGGAGCTGTTTTTT.

The chain carries TRBV29-1 and TRBJ1-2, with TRBD1 matching 9 bases. The junction had 4 bases not matched to a gene; V was cut back by 6 bases and J by 2 bases. Germline CDR1 is SQVTM and CDR2 is ANQGSEA. The CDR3 totals 13 residues. The CDR3 DNA reads as TGCAGCGTCACGACAGGGGGAAACTATGGCTACACCTTC. Its translation is CSVTTGGNYGYTF.

This chain joins TRBV29-1 and TRBJ2-5, with 7 positions matching TRBD2. This CDR3 spans 11 amino acids. After removal of 5 bases from V and 5 bases from J, the junction contained 2 bases not matched to a gene. The V gene's germline CDR1 is SQVTM and CDR2 ANQGSEA. DNA of the CDR3: TGCAGCGTTATGGGGGGGGAGACCCAGTACTTC. This gives the protein CSVMGGETQYF.

The V and J genes are TRBV29-1 and TRBJ2-1; 12 bases fit TRBD2. Per germline, CDR1 SQVTM and CDR2 ANQGSEA. The V segment lost 7 bases and the J segment 9 bases; nucleotides outside the gene matches: 7. The CDR3 is 13 amino acids. CDR3 residues: CSASGGAQGEQFF. The CDR3 region has the DNA TGCAGCGCTAGCGGGGGGGCCCAAGGTGAGCAGTTCTTC.

The V and J genes are TRBV18 and TRBJ2-5; 7 bases fit TRBD1. The CDR3 covers 15 residues. Trimming at V came to 3 bases and at J to 2 bases, leaving 6 bases not matched to a gene. From germline, CDR1 is KGHSH and CDR2 LQKENI. Written as DNA, the CDR3 is TGTGCCAGCTCACCTCCGGGACAGCTACAAGAGACCCAGTACTTC. Translating gives CASSPPGQLQETQYF.

V is TRBV20-1 and J is TRBJ2-2; D unclear. The germline V and J ends were trimmed by 0 bases and 1 base, with 9 bases remaining between them. The CDR3 spans 15 residues. Germline lookup yields CDR1 DFQATT and CDR2 SNEGSKA (reference sequence). CDR3 residues: CSARDTIQNTGELFF. In nucleotides, the CDR3 is TGCAGTGCTAGAGATACGATACAGAACACCGGGGAGCTGTTTTTT.

The chain carries TRBV29-1 and TRBJ2-3; 12 bases are shared with TRBD2. Germline CDR1 reads SQVTM; CDR2 reads ANQGSEA. The length of the CDR3 is 15 residues. The junction had 5 bases not matched to a gene; V was cut back by 4 bases and J by 3 bases. The CDR3 sequence: CSVATSGGATDTQYF. In DNA, the CDR3 is TGCAGCGTTGCGACTAGCGGGGGTGCGACAGATACGCAGTATTTT.

This sequence joins TRBV29-1 and TRBJ2-1, with D tentatively TRBD1 (6 bases). V shed 5 bases and J shed 5 bases, with 13 bases lying between them. Germline V lookup: CDR1 SQVTM, CDR2 ANQGSEA. The CDR3 totals 13 residues. The CDR3 DNA reads TGCAGCGTTTGGGGGCAGGCTCACAATGAGCAGTTCTTC. Translation: CSVWGQAHNEQFF.

The CDR3 nucleotides read TGCAGCGTTGGTTTGAGCTCTGGGGCCAACGTCCTGACTTTC. Encoded protein: CSVGLSSGANVLTF. The chain couples TRBV29-1 to TRBJ2-6; D ambiguous. V was cut by 4 bases and J by 0 bases, with 7 bases left in between. This CDR3 has 14 residues. Germline V gene sequence: CDR1 SQVTM, CDR2 ANQGSEA.

This rearrangement joins TRBV5-1 to TRBJ1-1, with unresolved D. The CDR3 has 13 amino acids. The germline V and J ends were trimmed by 7 bases and 1 base, with 11 bases remaining between them. In germline, CDR1 is SGHRS, CDR2 YFSETQ. The CDR3 nucleotides are TGCGCCAGCGGACCGCCGGAGAACACTGAAGCTTTCTTT. The encoded protein is CASGPPENTEAFF.

V and J are TRBV9 and TRBJ1-6; maybe TRBD1 (5 bases). Trimming stripped 0 bases from V and 10 bases from J, with 14 bases between. The V gene's germline CDR1 is SGDLS and CDR2 YYNGEE. The CDR3 is made up of 15 amino acids. The CDR3 protein is CASSVESGTGSPLHF. CDR3 DNA: TGTGCCAGCAGCGTAGAATCAGGGACGGGGTCACCCCTCCACTTT.

This chain joins TRBV7-2 and TRBJ1-1; no definite D call. Deletions cut 11 bases from V and 3 bases from J, with 10 bases between. CDR1 is SGHTA and CDR2 is FQGNSA in the germline V gene. The CDR3 consists of 11 residues. CDR3 residues: CACLRYTEAFF. In nucleotides, the CDR3 is TGTGCCTGCCTAAGATACACTGAAGCTTTCTTT.

The chain couples TRBV5-1 to TRBJ2-7; D possibly corresponds to TRBD1 (6 bases). CDR3 length equals 15 residues. Germline CDR1 SGHRS, CDR2 YFSETQ. Trimming pared 0 bases from V and 3 bases from J, leaving 13 bases between. This chain's CDR3 is CASSLETGAIYEQYF. CDR3 nucleotides: TGCGCCAGCAGCTTGGAGACAGGCGCCATCTACGAGCAGTACTTC.

This rearrangement joins TRBV5-4 to TRBJ2-1, with TRBD1 matching over 7 bases. The CDR3 has 16 residues. V shed 3 bases and J 0 bases; nucleotides not matched to a gene: 6. CDR1 SGHNT and CDR2 YYREEE come from the germline V gene (reference sequence). As DNA, the CDR3 is TGTGCCAGCAGCTCGGACCGGGACAGCTCCTACAATGAGCAGTTCTTC. This encodes CASSSDRDSSYNEQFF. The entire variable domain, with the rest obtained from reference TRBV5-4 and TRBJ2-1, is as follows: ETGVTQSPTHLIKTRGQQVTLRCSSQSGHNTVSWYQQALGQGPQFIFQYYREEENGRGNFPPRFSGLQFPNYSSELNVNALELDDSALYLCASSSDRDSSYNEQFFGPGTRLTVL.